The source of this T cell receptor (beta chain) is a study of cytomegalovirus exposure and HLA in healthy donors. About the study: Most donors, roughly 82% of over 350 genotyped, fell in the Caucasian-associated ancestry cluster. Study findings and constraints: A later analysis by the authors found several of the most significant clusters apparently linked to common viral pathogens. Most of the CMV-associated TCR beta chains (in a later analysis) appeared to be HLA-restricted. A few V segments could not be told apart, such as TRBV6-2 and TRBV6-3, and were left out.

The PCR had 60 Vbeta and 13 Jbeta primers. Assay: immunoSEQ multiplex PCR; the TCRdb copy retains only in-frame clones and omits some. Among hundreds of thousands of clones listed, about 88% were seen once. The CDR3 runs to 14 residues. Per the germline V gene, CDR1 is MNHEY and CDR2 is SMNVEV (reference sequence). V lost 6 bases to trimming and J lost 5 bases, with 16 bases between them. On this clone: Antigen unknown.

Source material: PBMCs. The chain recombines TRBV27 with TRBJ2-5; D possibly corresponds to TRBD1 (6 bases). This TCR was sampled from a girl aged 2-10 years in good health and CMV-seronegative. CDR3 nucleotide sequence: TGTGCCAGCAGCCCAAAGGGGGTTAGGGAGACCCAGTACTTC. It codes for CASSPKGVRETQYF.